The following is a T cell receptor beta chain sequence with its context. The target antigen is unknown. Deep level was the assay's run setting. Template for every sorted-subset replicate PCR totaled around 210 ng DNA, 25,000 to 30,000 T cell genomes. Sequenced by immunoSEQ multiplex PCR; TCRdb stores in-frame clones only, minus some. Counted here are over 2 million clones, around 93% occurring once; the ten biggest clones make up approximately 0.4%. Memory CD4+ cells were the fraction left after CD45RA+ naive selection. This sample is part of a study of shared clonotypes between healthy human individuals. Trimming pared 0 bases from V and 9 bases from J, leaving 10 bases between. This CDR3 spans 13 amino acids. Germline lookup yields CDR1 SGHAT and CDR2 FQNNGV. Regarding the study as a whole: Generation probabilities of non-shared clonotypes were lower (relative to those shared by all four donors).

The chain combines TRBV11-2 with TRBJ2-3; D gene unclear. The receptor was derived from a young man in good health. Some clones in this sample may be carry-over from other donors' samples. Sequenced input: naive CD4+ T cells from PBMCs. Indicated subset: CD45RA+ positively selected. CDR3 loop: CASSLEIGVTQYF. The DNA for the CDR3 is TGTGCCAGCAGCTTAGAGATTGGGGTCACGCAGTATTTT. The full variable domain, completed using reference TRBV11-2 and TRBJ2-3, is EAGVAQSPRYKIIEKRQSVAFWCNPISGHATLYWYQQILGQGPKLLIQFQNNGVVDDSQLPKDRFSAERLKGVDSTLKIQPAKLEDSAVYLCASSLEIGVTQYFGPGTRLTVL.